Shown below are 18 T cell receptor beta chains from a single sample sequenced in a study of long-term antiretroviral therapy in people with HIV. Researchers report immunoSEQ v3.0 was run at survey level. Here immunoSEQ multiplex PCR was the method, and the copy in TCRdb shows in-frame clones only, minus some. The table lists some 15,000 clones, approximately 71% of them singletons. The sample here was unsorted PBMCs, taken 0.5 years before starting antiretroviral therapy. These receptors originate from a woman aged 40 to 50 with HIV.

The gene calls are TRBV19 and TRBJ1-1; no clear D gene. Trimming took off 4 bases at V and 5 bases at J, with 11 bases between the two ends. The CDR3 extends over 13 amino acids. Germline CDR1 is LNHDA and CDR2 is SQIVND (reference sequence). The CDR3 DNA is TGTGCCAGTAGTAGGGCGGGAGGAACTGAAGCTTTCTTT. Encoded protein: CASSRAGGTEAFF.

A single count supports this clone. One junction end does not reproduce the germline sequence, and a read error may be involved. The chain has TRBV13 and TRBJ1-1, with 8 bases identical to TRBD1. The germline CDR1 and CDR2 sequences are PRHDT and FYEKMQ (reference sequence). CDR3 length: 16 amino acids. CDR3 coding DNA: TGTGCCAGCAGTTATAGCCCGGGACAGGTGAATACTGAAGCTTTCTTT. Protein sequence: CASSYSPGQVNTEAFF.

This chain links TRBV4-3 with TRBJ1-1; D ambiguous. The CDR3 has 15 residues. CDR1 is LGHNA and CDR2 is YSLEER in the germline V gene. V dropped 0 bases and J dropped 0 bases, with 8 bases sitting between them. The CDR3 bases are TGCGCCAGCAGCCAAGATCCGTACATGAACACTGAAGCTTTCTTT. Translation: CASSQDPYMNTEAFF.

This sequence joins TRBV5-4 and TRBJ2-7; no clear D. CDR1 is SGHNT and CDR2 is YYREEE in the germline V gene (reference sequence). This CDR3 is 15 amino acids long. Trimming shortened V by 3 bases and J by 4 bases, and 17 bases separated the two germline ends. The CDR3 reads CASSSGRDFLYEQYF. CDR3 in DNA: TGTGCCAGCAGCTCCGGCAGAGACTTCTTGTACGAGCAGTACTTC.

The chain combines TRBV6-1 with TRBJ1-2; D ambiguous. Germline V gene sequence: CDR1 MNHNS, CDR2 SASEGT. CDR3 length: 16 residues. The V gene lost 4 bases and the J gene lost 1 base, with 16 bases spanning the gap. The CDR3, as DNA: TGTGCCAGCAGTGCAGGACCTTTACAGCTTAACTATGGCTACACCTTC. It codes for CASSAGPLQLNYGYTF.

CDR3 coding DNA: TGTGCCAGCAGCTTGCAGAGCGGGGGGGCGGGGGCCAAAAACATTCAGTACTTC. Its translation is CASSLQSGGAGAKNIQYF. The J gene is TRBJ2-4, the V gene TRBV5-4; TRBD2 agrees at 10 bases. The trim removed 1 base at V and 1 base at J, leaving 8 bases unmatched. This CDR3 comprises 18 residues. Germline-derived CDR1 and CDR2 are SGHNT and YYREEE (reference sequence).

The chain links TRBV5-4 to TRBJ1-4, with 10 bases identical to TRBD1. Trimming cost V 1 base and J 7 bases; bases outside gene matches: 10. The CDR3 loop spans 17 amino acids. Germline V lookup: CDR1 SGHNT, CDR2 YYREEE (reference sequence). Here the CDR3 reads CASSLRDRGLAVEKLFF. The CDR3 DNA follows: TGTGCCAGCAGCTTGCGGGACAGGGGTTTGGCGGTTGAAAAACTGTTTTTT.

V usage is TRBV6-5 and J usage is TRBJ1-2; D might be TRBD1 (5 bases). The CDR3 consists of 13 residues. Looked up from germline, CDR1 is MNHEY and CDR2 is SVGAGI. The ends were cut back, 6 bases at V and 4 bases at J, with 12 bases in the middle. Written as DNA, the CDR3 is TGTGCCAGCAGCGAGGGGACGGCCTATGGCTACACCTTC. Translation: CASSEGTAYGYTF.

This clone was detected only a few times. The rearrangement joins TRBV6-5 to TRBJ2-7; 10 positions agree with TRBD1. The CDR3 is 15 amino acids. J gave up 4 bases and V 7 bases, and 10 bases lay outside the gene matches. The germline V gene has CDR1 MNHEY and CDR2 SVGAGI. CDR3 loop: CASTDRGTGVYEQYF. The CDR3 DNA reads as TGTGCCAGCACCGACCGTGGGACAGGGGTATACGAGCAGTACTTC.

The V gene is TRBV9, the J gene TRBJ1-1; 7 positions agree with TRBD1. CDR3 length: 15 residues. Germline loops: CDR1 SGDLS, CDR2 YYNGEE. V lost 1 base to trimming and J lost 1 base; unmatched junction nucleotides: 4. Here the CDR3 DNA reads TGTGCCAGCAGCGTAACAGGGGCCGAGAACACTGAAGCTTTCTTT. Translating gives CASSVTGAENTEAFF.

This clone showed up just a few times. The CDR3 DNA reads TGTGCCAGTAGTATCGGAGTAATGAACACTGAAGCTTTCTTT. Translation gives CASSIGVMNTEAFF. The genes are TRBV19 and TRBJ1-1; D call uncertain. This CDR3 has 14 residues. Trimming stripped 3 bases from V and 0 bases from J, with 8 bases between. Germline CDR1 reads LNHDA; CDR2 reads SQIVND (reference sequence). The variable domain in full, completed from reference TRBV19 and TRBJ1-1, reads DGGITQSPKYLFRKEGQNVTLSCEQNLNHDAMYWYRQDPGQGLRLIYYSQIVNDFQKGDIAEGYSVSREKKESFPLTVTSAQKNPTAFYLCASSIGVMNTEAFFGQGTRLTVV.

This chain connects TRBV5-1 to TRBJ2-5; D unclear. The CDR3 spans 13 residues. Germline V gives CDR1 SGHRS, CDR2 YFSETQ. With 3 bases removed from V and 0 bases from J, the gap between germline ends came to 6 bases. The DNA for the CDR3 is TGCGCCAGCAGCTCAGAGTACCAAGAGACCCAGTACTTC. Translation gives CASSSEYQETQYF.

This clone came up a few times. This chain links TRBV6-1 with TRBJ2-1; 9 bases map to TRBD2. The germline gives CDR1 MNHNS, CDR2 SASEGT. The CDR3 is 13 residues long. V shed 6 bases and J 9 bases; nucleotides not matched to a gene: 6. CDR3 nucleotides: TGTGCCAGCAGCGCTAGCGGGAATAGTGAGCAGTTCTTC. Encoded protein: CASSASGNSEQFF.

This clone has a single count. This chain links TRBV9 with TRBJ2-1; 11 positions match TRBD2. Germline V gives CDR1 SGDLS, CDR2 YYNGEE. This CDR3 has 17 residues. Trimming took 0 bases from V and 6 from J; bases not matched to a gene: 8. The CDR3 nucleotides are TGTGCCAGCAGCGTAGACCCAACTAGCGGGAGTCGCAATGAGCAGTTCTTC. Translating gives CASSVDPTSGSRNEQFF.

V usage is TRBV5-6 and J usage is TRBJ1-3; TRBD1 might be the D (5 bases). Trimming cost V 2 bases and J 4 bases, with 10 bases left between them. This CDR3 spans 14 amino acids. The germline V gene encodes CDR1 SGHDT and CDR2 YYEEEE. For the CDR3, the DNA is TGTGCCAGCAGCTTCGGGCAGGGAGGAAACACCATATATTTT. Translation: CASSFGQGGNTIYF.

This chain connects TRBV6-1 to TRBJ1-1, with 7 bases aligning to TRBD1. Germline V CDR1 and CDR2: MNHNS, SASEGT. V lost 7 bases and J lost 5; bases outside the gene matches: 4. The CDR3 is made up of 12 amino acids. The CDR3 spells CASKQGRTEAFF. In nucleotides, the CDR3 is TGTGCCAGCAAACAGGGGAGGACTGAAGCTTTCTTT.

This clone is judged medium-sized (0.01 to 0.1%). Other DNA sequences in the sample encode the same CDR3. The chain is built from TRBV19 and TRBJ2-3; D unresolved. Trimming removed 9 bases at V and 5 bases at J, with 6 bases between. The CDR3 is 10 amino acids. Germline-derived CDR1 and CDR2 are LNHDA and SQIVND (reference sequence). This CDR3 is CASHGDTQYF. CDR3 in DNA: TGTGCCAGCCACGGAGATACGCAGTATTTT.

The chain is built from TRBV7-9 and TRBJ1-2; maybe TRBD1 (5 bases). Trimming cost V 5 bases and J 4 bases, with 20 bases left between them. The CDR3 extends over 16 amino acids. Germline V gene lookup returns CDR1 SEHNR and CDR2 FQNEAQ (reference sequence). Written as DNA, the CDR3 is TGTGCCAGCAGCCCCCCCGGCGGGGGGAGGGGCTATGGCTACACCTTC. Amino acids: CASSPPGGGRGYGYTF.